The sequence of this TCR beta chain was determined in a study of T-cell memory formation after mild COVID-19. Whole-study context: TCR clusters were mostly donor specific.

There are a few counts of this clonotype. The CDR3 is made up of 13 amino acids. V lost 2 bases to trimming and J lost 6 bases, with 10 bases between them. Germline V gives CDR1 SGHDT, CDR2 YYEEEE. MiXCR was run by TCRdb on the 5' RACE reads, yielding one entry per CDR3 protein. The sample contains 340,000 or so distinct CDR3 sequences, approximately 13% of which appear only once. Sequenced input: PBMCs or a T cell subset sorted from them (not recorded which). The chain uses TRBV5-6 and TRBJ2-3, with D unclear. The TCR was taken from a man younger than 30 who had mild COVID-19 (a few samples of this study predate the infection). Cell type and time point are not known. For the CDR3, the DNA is TGTGCCAGCAGCTTTCAGAGGTTGGATACGCAGTATTTT. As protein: CASSFQRLDTQYF.